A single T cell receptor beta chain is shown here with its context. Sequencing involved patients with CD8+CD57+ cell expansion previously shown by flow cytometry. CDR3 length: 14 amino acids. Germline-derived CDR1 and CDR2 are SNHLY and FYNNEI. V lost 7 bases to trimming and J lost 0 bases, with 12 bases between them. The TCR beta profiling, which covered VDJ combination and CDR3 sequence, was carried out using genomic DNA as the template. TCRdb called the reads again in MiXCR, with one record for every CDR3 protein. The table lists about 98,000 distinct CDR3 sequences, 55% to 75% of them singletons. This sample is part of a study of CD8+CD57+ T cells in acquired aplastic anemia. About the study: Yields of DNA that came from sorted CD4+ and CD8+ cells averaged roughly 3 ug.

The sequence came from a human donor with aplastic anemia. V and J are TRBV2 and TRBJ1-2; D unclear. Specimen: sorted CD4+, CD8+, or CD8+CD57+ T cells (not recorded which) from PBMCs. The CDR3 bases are TGTGCCAGCATTGGACGGACCGCTAACTATGGCTACACCTTC. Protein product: CASIGRTANYGYTF.